The present entry profiles one T cell receptor (beta chain) with its context. The antigen is unknown. TCRdb's copy holds only in-frame clones and misses some; the assay was immunoSEQ multiplex PCR. Altogether some 90,000 clones are present, roughly 90% being singletons, with the ten largest covering around 0.11%. The sample originates from a study of graft-versus-host responses after intestinal transplantation. About the study: Every transplant recipient was induced with anti-thymocyte globulin, then maintained on tacrolimus and steroids for two to three years.

Study-wide results and limits: Early after transplant, HvG clones declined as circulating GvH clones peaked. The authors found GvH clones in recipient marrow, some appearing first in ileum or blood. Individuals carrying graft-donor T cell macrochimerism showed high graft-versus-host to host-versus-graft clonal ratios in allografts.

The CDR3 consists of 14 residues. Deletions cut 0 bases from V and 8 bases from J, with 12 bases between. The germline V gene has CDR1 SGHNT and CDR2 YYREEE (reference sequence). The receptor was isolated from a human donor who received an intestinal transplant. The material sequenced was unstimulated CD4+ T cells sorted from spleen or lymph node cells, taken before intestinal transplant. V and J are TRBV5-4 and TRBJ2-1, with D hard to call. The CDR3: CASSLGGVYDEQFF. In nucleotides, the CDR3 is TGTGCCAGCAGCTTGGGCGGTGTTTACGATGAGCAGTTCTTC.